These 10 T cell receptor beta chains came from one sample sequenced in a study of T cell repertoires in cytomegalovirus infection. Which antigens these TCRs recognize remains unknown. Each CDR3 protein is one row after TCRdb ran MiXCR on the reads. The table has about 920,000 distinct CDR3 sequences, less than 40% seen once; the top ten hold about 14%. The material sequenced was cultured CD8+ T cells from PBMCs, taken from culture after CMV antigen stimulation. The receptors come from a human donor in good health (CMV status not recorded). Some clones in this sample may be carry-over from other donors' samples.

This clonotype was counted between two and nine times. The chain recombines TRBV27 with TRBJ1-2, with D hard to call. This CDR3 is built from 16 residues. Germline loops: CDR1 MNHEY, CDR2 SMNVEV (reference sequence). Trimming took off 3 bases at V and 4 bases at J, with 18 bases between the two ends. CDR3 sequence (DNA): TGTGCCAGCAGTTTGGGTAACCCGGCAGTCTCCTATGGCTACACCTTC. This codes for CASSLGNPAVSYGYTF.

The chain links TRBV20-1 to TRBJ1-2; 7 nucleotides match TRBD1. The CDR3 runs to 13 residues. V trimming: 6 bases; J trimming: 5 bases; junction bases outside the gene matches: 9. CDR1 and CDR2 from the germline V gene are DFQATT and SNEGSKA (reference sequence). The CDR3 here is CSAAGTALYGYTF. The DNA for the CDR3 is TGCAGTGCGGCCGGGACAGCGCTTTATGGCTACACCTTC.

This chain joins TRBV6-1 and TRBJ1-1, with 8 bases identical to TRBD1. The length of the CDR3 is 12 residues. V lost 8 bases, J lost 7 bases, and 6 bases stayed unmatched. Germline values: CDR1 MNHNS, CDR2 SASEGT. CDR3 in amino acids: CASLSGGGEAFF. The DNA of the CDR3 is TGTGCCAGCTTATCAGGGGGCGGTGAAGCTTTCTTT.

The rearrangement joins TRBV12-5 to TRBJ1-2; D is unclear. V dropped 3 bases and J dropped 8 bases, with 16 bases sitting between them. Germline V gene sequence: CDR1 LGHNT, CDR2 FRNRAP. This CDR3 is 14 amino acids long. The CDR3 DNA sequence: TGTGCTAGTGGTTTCCCGCTCGATTTAATGGGCTACACCTTC. This encodes CASGFPLDLMGYTF.

V gene TRBV7-6 combines with J gene TRBJ2-7; possible D gene TRBD2, 5 bases. Looked up from germline, CDR1 is SGHVS and CDR2 is FNYEAQ. The CDR3 contains 14 residues. V dropped 8 bases and J dropped 1 base, with 15 bases sitting between them. The CDR3 DNA follows: TGTGCCAGCTCCCCCTCGACTACTTCCTACGAGCAGTACTTC. Amino acids: CASSPSTTSYEQYF.

The chain combines TRBV15 with TRBJ1-5; 11 bases align to TRBD1. V dropped 7 bases and J dropped 0; count of bases not matched to a gene: 5. The CDR3 is made up of 16 amino acids. CDR1 and CDR2 from the germline V gene are LNHNV and YYDKDF (reference sequence). For the CDR3, the DNA is TGTGCCACCACCGGGACAGGGGGTCTTAGCAATCAGCCCCAGCATTTT. Protein product: CATTGTGGLSNQPQHF.

In its sample, this clonotype was seen a few times. The CDR3 is CATSDSREGGELFF. In nucleotides, the CDR3 is TGTGCCACCAGTGATTCCAGGGAGGGCGGGGAGCTGTTTTTT. The chain has TRBV24-1 and TRBJ2-2, with 7 bases that match TRBD2. The V gene's germline CDR1 is KGHDR and CDR2 SFDVKD. Unmatched junction bases numbered 3, after V lost 2 bases and J lost 7 bases. CDR3 length equals 14 residues.

This chain links TRBV9 with TRBJ1-2, with D perhaps TRBD1 (6 bases). Trimming stripped 0 bases from V and 6 bases from J, with 9 bases between. This CDR3 region has 13 residues. Germline CDR1 reads SGDLS; CDR2 reads YYNGEE. This chain's CDR3 is CASSVDQGNGYTF. The CDR3, as DNA: TGTGCCAGCAGCGTAGATCAGGGGAATGGCTACACCTTC.

Points on this clonotype: Sequence at one end of the junction differs from germline and may be a read error. The chain employs TRBV6-1 and TRBJ2-5; possible D gene TRBD1, 5 bases. Germline V CDR1 and CDR2: MNHNS, SASEGT. This CDR3 is 13 amino acids long. DNA of the CDR3: TGTGTCAGCAGTCAGGGCCCCACAGAGACCCAGTACTTC. Translated: CVSSQGPTETQYF.

This clonotype came up a few times. The chain combines TRBV24-1 with TRBJ2-2, with D possibly TRBD1 on 6 matching bases. Trimming shortened V by 8 bases and J by 3 bases, and 18 bases separated the two germline ends. CDR3 length equals 16 residues. Looked up from germline, CDR1 is KGHDR and CDR2 is SFDVKD. The CDR3, as DNA: TGTGCCACCACCAAACAGGGTTACGGGCACACCGGGGAGCTGTTTTTT. It translates to CATTKQGYGHTGELFF.